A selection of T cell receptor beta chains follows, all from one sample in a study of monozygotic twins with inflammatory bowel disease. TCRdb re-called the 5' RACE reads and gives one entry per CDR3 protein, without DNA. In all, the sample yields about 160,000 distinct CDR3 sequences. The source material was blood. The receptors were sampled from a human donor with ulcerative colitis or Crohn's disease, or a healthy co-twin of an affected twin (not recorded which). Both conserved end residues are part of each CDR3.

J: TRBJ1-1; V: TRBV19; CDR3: CASSLWHSEAFF
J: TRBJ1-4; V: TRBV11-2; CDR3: CASSLWGATNEKLFF
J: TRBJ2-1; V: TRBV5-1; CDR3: CASSWGSNFYNEQFF
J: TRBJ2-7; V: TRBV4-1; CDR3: CASSQGTGGTYEQYF
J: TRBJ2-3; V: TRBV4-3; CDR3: CASSPRETDTDTQYF
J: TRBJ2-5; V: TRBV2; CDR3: CASLAGGVETQYF
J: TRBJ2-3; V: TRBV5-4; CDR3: CASSLDNKREGTQYF
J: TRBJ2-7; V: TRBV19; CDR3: CATQRDSSYEQYF
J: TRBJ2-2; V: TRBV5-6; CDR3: CASSSENEGPGELFF
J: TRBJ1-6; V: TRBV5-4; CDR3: CASSGGVVANSPLHF
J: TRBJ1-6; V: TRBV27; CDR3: CASSFNPVGREAPLHF
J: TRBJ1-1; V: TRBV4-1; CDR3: CASSQKDIMNTEAFF
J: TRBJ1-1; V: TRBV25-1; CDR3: CASSTPDRREAFF
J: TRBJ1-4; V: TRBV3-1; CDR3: CASRTTNEKLFF
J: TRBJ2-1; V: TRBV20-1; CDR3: CSAVAGQYNEQFF
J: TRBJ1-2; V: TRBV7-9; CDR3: CASSLIQGQYTF
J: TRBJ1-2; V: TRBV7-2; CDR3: CASTLDLGVTNYGYTF
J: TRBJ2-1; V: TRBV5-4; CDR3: CASSLGHRGNNEQFF
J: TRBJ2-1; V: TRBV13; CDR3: CASSLGVRGLGGRRYNEQFF
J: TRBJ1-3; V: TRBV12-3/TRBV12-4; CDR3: CASSFKTQGTGNTIYF
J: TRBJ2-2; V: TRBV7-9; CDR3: CASSLGGQWSTGELFF
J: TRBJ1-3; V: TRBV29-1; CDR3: CSVEHSSSIYF
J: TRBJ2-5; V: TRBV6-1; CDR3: CASEPRRQGGETQYF
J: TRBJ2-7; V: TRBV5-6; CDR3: CASSLPGTPSYEQYF
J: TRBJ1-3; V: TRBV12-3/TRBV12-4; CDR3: CASSPPLGIHSGNTIYF
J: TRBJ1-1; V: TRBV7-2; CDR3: CASSMDRWRTEAFF
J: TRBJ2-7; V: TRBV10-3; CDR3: CAISPETSWGLAQYF
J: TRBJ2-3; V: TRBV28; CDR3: CASSTGSDTQYF
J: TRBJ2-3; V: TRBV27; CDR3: CASRNQGVPDTQYF